This T cell receptor beta chain is drawn from a study of blood T cells in healthy people across ages. Per the germline V gene, CDR1 is SEHNR and CDR2 is FQNEAQ (reference sequence). The CDR3 runs to 13 residues. Total RNA was isolated from each sample in quantities of at least 6 micrograms. A second PCR of about 6 to 11 cycles used a sample-barcoded 5' primer and a J-beta primer mix. TCRdb re-called the 5' RACE reads with MiXCR, one entry per CDR3 protein. This table holds approximately 2,000,000 distinct CDR3 sequences, about two fifths found once. The TCR was taken from a human donor in good health. The source material was blood. This chain uses TRBV7-9 with TRBJ2-4; D ambiguous. The tail of the sequence fits TRBJ2-5 better, so the J call may be wrong. CDR3 in amino acids: CASSHDLQETQYF. The CDR3, as DNA: TGTGCCAGCAGCCATGACCTGCAAGAGACCCAGTACTTC.